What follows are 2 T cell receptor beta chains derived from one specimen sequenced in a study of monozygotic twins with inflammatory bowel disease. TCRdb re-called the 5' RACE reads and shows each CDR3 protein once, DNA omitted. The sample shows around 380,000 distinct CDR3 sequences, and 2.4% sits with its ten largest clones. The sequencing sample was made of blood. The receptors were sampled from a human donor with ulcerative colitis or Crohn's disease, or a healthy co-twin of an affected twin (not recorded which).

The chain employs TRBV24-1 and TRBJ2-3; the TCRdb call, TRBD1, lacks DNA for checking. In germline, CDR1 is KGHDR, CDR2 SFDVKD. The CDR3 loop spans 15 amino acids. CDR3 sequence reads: CATSDPDTSTDTQYF.

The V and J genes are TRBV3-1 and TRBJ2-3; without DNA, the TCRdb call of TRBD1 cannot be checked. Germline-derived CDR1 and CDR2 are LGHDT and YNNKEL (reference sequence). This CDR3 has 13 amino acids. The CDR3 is CASGGPSTDTQYF.